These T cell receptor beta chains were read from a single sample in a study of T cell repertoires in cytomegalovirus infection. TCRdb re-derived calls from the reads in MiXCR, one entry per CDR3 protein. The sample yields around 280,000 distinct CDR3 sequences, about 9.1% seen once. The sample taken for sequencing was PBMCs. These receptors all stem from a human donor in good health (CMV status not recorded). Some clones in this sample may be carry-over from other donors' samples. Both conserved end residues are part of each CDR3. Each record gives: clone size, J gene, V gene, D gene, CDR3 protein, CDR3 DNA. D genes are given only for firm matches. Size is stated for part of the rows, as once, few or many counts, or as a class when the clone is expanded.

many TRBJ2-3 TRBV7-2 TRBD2 CASSFRTSGGLDTQYF TGTGCCAGCAGCTTTAGGACTAGCGGGGGGTTAGATACGCAGTATTTT
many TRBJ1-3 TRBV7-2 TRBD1 CASSSRTGGNTIYF TGTGCCAGCAGCTCCCGGACAGGGGGGAACACCATATATTTT
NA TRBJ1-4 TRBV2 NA CASMKGDHEKLFF TGTGCCAGCATGAAAGGGGATCATGAAAAACTGTTTTTT
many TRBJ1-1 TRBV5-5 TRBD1 CASSPGQGETEAFF TGTGCCAGCAGCCCCGGACAGGGTGAAACTGAAGCTTTCTTT
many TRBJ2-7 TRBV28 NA CASSLGVQPYEQYF TGTGCCAGCAGTTTAGGCGTCCAGCCCTACGAGCAGTACTTC
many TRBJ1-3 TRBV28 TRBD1 CASRTGGNSGNTIYF TGTGCCAGCAGGACAGGGGGCAACTCTGGAAACACCATATATTTT
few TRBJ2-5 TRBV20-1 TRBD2 CSARDGMGGPRQETQYF TGCAGTGCTAGAGACGGGATGGGAGGGCCGCGCCAAGAGACCCAGTACTTC
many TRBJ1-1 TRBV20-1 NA CSARDAGTEAFF TGCAGTGCTAGGGACGCAGGGACTGAAGCTTTCTTT
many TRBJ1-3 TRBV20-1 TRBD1 CSARTGGFGNTIYF TGCAGTGCAAGGACAGGGGGCTTTGGAAACACCATATATTTT
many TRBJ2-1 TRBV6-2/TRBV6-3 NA CASRKGDSSSYNEQFF TGTGCCAGCAGAAAAGGAGACAGTAGCTCCTACAATGAGCAGTTCTTC
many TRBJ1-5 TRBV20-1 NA CSATPGLPNQPQHF TGCAGTGCTACTCCGGGACTACCTAATCAGCCCCAGCATTTT
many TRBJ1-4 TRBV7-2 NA CASSLGALTEKLFF TGTGCCAGCAGCTTAGGAGCCCTGACCGAAAAACTGTTTTTT
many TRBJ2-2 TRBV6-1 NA CASSRGLFTGELFF TGTGCCAGCAGCCGGGGACTCTTCACCGGGGAGCTGTTTTTT
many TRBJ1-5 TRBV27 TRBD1 CASSSGTGRIRGNQPQHF TGTGCCAGCAGTTCCGGGACAGGCCGGATCCGCGGAAATCAGCCCCAGCATTTT
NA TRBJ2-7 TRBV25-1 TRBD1 CASSPGTGPHEQYF TGTGCCAGCAGTCCCGGGACAGGGCCCCACGAGCAGTACTTC
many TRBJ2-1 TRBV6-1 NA CAAGFGLTYNEQFF TGTGCCGCAGGGTTCGGGCTTACCTACAATGAGCAGTTCTTC
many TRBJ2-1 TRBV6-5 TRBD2 CASSYFLPSGASIEQFF TGTGCCAGCAGTTACTTTCTGCCTAGCGGGGCCTCGATTGAGCAGTTCTTC